This is a list of T cell receptor beta chains from one sample in a study of response to subunit inactivated influenza vaccine. Via MiXCR, TCRdb re-called the RT-PCR reads, giving one row per CDR3 protein. The repertoire includes hundreds of thousands of distinct CDR3 sequences, less than 30% of them detected once, and 1.5% to 2% sits in the top ten. The sample consisted of CD4+ T cells sorted from PBMCs, taken 5 days after vaccination. All receptors derive from a man over 45 who received an inactivated influenza vaccine. Both conserved end residues are part of each CDR3. D genes are given only for firm matches. Size tells how often a clone was seen (once, few, many) or the class of an expanded clone, and some rows leave it out.

J gene: TRBJ2-7
clone size: -
D gene: -
V gene: TRBV27
CDR3 DNA: TGTGCCAGCAGTCCCATCGGCGGCAGGGGATCCGAGCAGTACTTC
CDR3 protein: CASSPIGGRGSEQYF

J gene: TRBJ2-7
clone size: once
D gene: TRBD2
V gene: TRBV5-6
CDR3 DNA: TGTGCCAGCAGCTTGGGTCTAGCGGGACTCACCAGGGACTACGAGCAGTACTTC
CDR3 protein: CASSLGLAGLTRDYEQYF

J gene: TRBJ2-7
clone size: -
D gene: TRBD1
V gene: TRBV6-2/TRBV6-3
CDR3 DNA: TGTGCCAGCACCTACCGCCCCGGGACAGGGAGATACGAGCAGTACTTC
CDR3 protein: CASTYRPGTGRYEQYF

J gene: TRBJ2-1
clone size: -
D gene: -
V gene: TRBV6-1
CDR3 DNA: TGTGCCAGCAATGGAGGTTTTTACAATGAGCAGTTCTTC
CDR3 protein: CASNGGFYNEQFF

J gene: TRBJ2-5
clone size: few
D gene: -
V gene: TRBV20-1
CDR3 DNA: TGCAGTGCTATCCAGGTGGGGGACTTCCAAGAGACCCAGTACTTC
CDR3 protein: CSAIQVGDFQETQYF

J gene: TRBJ2-7
clone size: few
D gene: -
V gene: TRBV20-1
CDR3 DNA: TGCAGTGCCGGAACCCCCCCTACCTACGAGCAGTACTTC
CDR3 protein: CSAGTPPTYEQYF

J gene: TRBJ2-7
clone size: few
D gene: -
V gene: TRBV5-1
CDR3 DNA: TGCGCCAGCAGCTTGGGCAGGCATGATCCCTACGAGCAGTACTTC
CDR3 protein: CASSLGRHDPYEQYF

J gene: TRBJ1-6
clone size: few
D gene: TRBD1
V gene: TRBV5-1
CDR3 DNA: TGCGCCAGCAGCTTTACAGGGGAATATAATTCACCCCTCCACTTT
CDR3 protein: CASSFTGEYNSPLHF

J gene: TRBJ2-3
clone size: few
D gene: -
V gene: TRBV20-1
CDR3 DNA: TGCAGTGCTACTCCTGGGGATACGCAGTATTTT
CDR3 protein: CSATPGDTQYF

J gene: TRBJ2-7
clone size: many
D gene: TRBD1
V gene: TRBV29-1
CDR3 DNA: TGCAGCGTTGAGCTCCGGGACAGGACCTACGAGCAGTACTTC
CDR3 protein: CSVELRDRTYEQYF

J gene: TRBJ2-6
clone size: -
D gene: -
V gene: TRBV12-3/TRBV12-4
CDR3 DNA: TGTGCCAGCGGGGCAGGGGCAACCTCTGGGGCCAACGTCCTGACTTTC
CDR3 protein: CASGAGATSGANVLTF